This T cell receptor beta chain emerged from a study of technical replicates of blood from several donors. Data came from immunoSEQ multiplex PCR; TCRdb stores just in-frame clones and leaves some out. The sample shows around 70,000 clones, 94% of them seen only once. This receptor was identified in a human donor in good health. The sample comprised T cells isolated from PBMCs.

Written as DNA, the CDR3 is TGTGCCAGCAGCTTAAAATCGGGGACTAGCGGGAGGCCCCAAGAGACCCAGTACTTC. Its translation is CASSLKSGTSGRPQETQYF. This chain joins TRBV13 and TRBJ2-5, with TRBD2 matching over 15 bases. The germline CDR1 and CDR2 sequences are PRHDT and FYEKMQ (reference sequence). The CDR3 runs 19 residues. With V trimmed by 2 bases and J by 1 base, 8 bases remained unmatched.